This is a list of T cell receptor beta chains from one sample in a study of a mutant IDH1 vaccine in newly diagnosed glioma. Assay used: immunoSEQ multiplex PCR; TCRdb lists only in-frame clones, some missing. The sample includes about 67,000 clones, around 83% of them seen just once. The sequencing here drew on peripheral blood mononuclear cells (PBMCs), taken from a glioma patient treated with radiotherapy, temozolomide or both. All receptors come from a young woman with glioma. Some clones in this sample may be carry-over from other donors' samples. The CDR3 runs from the conserved cysteine through the conserved F or W. Fields, in order: D gene, J gene, V gene, clone size, CDR3 length, CDR3 protein, CDR3 DNA. D genes are given only for firm matches. Clone size appears in some rows only: once, few, many, or a class for an expanded clone.

D: NA; J: TRBJ1-6; V: TRBV7-9; size: NA; length: 17; CDR3: CASSLEKGSFYNSPLHF; DNA: TGTGCCAGCAGCTTAGAAAAGGGCAGCTTCTATAATTCACCCCTCCACTTT
D: TRBD1; J: TRBJ1-1; V: TRBV7-9; size: NA; length: 15; CDR3: CASSPGQGAITEAFF; DNA: TGTGCCAGCAGCCCCGGACAGGGGGCTATCACTGAAGCTTTCTTT
D: NA; J: TRBJ1-2; V: TRBV2; size: NA; length: 13; CDR3: CASSSAGGGGYTF; DNA: TGTGCCAGCAGTTCCGCCGGGGGAGGAGGCTACACCTTC
D: NA; J: TRBJ2-3; V: TRBV29-1; size: NA; length: 15; CDR3: CSVSGETGSADTQYF; DNA: TGCAGCGTATCGGGGGAGACAGGGAGCGCAGATACGCAGTATTTT
D: NA; J: TRBJ1-3; V: TRBV15; size: NA; length: 14; CDR3: CATSSQWSGNTIYF; DNA: TGTGCCACCAGCAGTCAATGGTCTGGAAACACCATATATTTT
D: NA; J: TRBJ2-7; V: TRBV7-8; size: NA; length: 15; CDR3: CASSDPGGPGYEQYF; DNA: TGTGCCAGCAGCGACCCCGGGGGGCCGGGGTACGAGCAGTACTTC
D: TRBD1; J: TRBJ1-1; V: TRBV10-3; size: NA; length: 15; CDR3: CAINEGQDRNTEAFF; DNA: TGTGCCATCAACGAGGGACAGGACAGAAACACTGAAGCTTTCTTT
D: TRBD2; J: TRBJ2-3; V: TRBV5-4; size: NA; length: 15; CDR3: CASLRGGQSTDTQYF; DNA: TGTGCCAGTTTGCGGGGGGGACAGAGCACAGATACGCAGTATTTT
D: NA; J: TRBJ1-1; V: TRBV9; size: NA; length: 15; CDR3: CASSVVGGAHTEAFF; DNA: TGTGCCAGCAGCGTAGTGGGCGGGGCGCACACTGAAGCTTTCTTT
D: TRBD2; J: TRBJ2-3; V: TRBV6-4; size: NA; length: 14; CDR3: CASSLAGRQDTQYF; DNA: TGTGCCAGCAGTCTAGCGGGGAGACAAGATACGCAGTATTTT
D: TRBD2; J: TRBJ2-1; V: TRBV7-7; size: NA; length: 19; CDR3: CASSPGASGSRGFYNEQFF; DNA: TGTGCTAGCAGCCCAGGGGCAAGCGGGAGTAGGGGGTTTTACAATGAGCAGTTCTTC
D: TRBD1; J: TRBJ2-5; V: TRBV5-1; size: NA; length: 15; CDR3: CASSLGETGGETQYF; DNA: TGCGCCAGCAGCTTGGGCGAGACAGGGGGGGAGACCCAGTACTTC
D: NA; J: TRBJ1-2; V: TRBV30; size: NA; length: 13; CDR3: CAWSVGGGYGYTF; DNA: TGTGCCTGGAGTGTAGGGGGTGGCTATGGCTACACCTTC
D: NA; J: TRBJ1-2; V: TRBV7-2; size: NA; length: 14; CDR3: CASSLPDRPYGYTF; DNA: TGTGCCAGCAGCTTACCCGACCGGCCCTATGGCTACACCTTC
D: NA; J: TRBJ1-5; V: TRBV7-2; size: once; length: 13; CDR3: CASSEPGNQPQHF; DNA: TGTGCCAGCAGTGAGCCGGGCAATCAGCCCCAGCATTTT
D: NA; J: TRBJ1-2; V: TRBV6-1; size: NA; length: 18; CDR3: CASSGPPGHPKTNYGYTF; DNA: TGTGCCAGCAGTGGCCCCCCGGGACACCCAAAGACAAACTATGGCTACACCTTC
D: NA; J: TRBJ1-1; V: TRBV27; size: once; length: 14; CDR3: CASSLLAVNTEAFF; DNA: TGTGCCAGCAGTTTATTGGCCGTGAACACTGAAGCTTTCTTT
D: NA; J: TRBJ2-1; V: TRBV25-1; size: NA; length: 14; CDR3: CAITGAGTYNEQFF; DNA: TGTGCCATTACGGGGGCCGGCACCTACAATGAGCAGTTCTTC
D: NA; J: TRBJ2-7; V: TRBV5-4; size: few; length: 16; CDR3: CASSSGTGIISTEQYF; DNA: TGTGCCAGCAGCTCCGGGACTGGAATCATTTCTACGGAGCAGTACTTC
D: TRBD2; J: TRBJ2-6; V: TRBV2; size: NA; length: 15; CDR3: CASPGGVSGANVLTF; DNA: TGTGCCAGTCCGGGGGGGGTCTCTGGGGCCAACGTCCTGACTTTC
D: NA; J: TRBJ2-7; V: TRBV7-2; size: NA; length: 14; CDR3: CASSPYGRGYEQYF; DNA: TGTGCCAGCAGCCCGTACGGAAGGGGGTACGAGCAGTACTTC
D: NA; J: TRBJ2-6; V: TRBV6-4; size: NA; length: 18; CDR3: CASSDSSPQSSGANVLTF; DNA: TGTGCCAGCAGTGACTCCAGTCCCCAGAGCTCTGGGGCCAACGTCCTGACTTTC
D: TRBD1; J: TRBJ1-5; V: TRBV30; size: once; length: 16; CDR3: CAWSHGGRGMNQPQHF; DNA: TGTGCCTGGAGTCACGGGGGCAGGGGGATGAATCAGCCCCAGCATTTT
D: NA; J: TRBJ1-5; V: TRBV11-2; size: NA; length: 13; CDR3: CASSFERNQPQHF; DNA: TGTGCCAGCAGCTTCGAGAGGAATCAGCCCCAGCATTTT
D: TRBD1; J: TRBJ1-5; V: TRBV18; size: NA; length: 15; CDR3: CASSRGTGGIQPQHF; DNA: TGTGCCAGCTCTCGGGGGACAGGGGGCATTCAGCCCCAGCATTTT
D: NA; J: TRBJ2-5; V: TRBV7-9; size: NA; length: 14; CDR3: CASSAGPNQETQYF; DNA: TGTGCCAGCAGTGCCGGTCCTAACCAAGAGACCCAGTACTTC
D: TRBD2; J: TRBJ2-7; V: TRBV13; size: NA; length: 17; CDR3: CASSFIGLAGSGYEQYF; DNA: TGTGCCAGCAGCTTCATCGGGCTAGCGGGTTCTGGGTACGAGCAGTACTTC
D: NA; J: TRBJ1-5; V: TRBV2; size: once; length: 13; CDR3: CASSTQGRQPQHF; DNA: TGTGCCAGCAGCACCCAGGGTCGGCAGCCCCAGCATTTT
D: NA; J: TRBJ1-3; V: TRBV15; size: NA; length: 12; CDR3: CATSRGGNTIYF; DNA: TGTGCCACCAGCAGAGGAGGAAACACCATATATTTT
D: NA; J: TRBJ2-3; V: TRBV18; size: NA; length: 15; CDR3: CASSQGMTTTDTQYF; DNA: TGTGCCAGCTCACAGGGGATGACTACCACAGATACGCAGTATTTT
D: NA; J: TRBJ2-3; V: TRBV7-6; size: NA; length: 15; CDR3: CASSPPRGFTDTQYF; DNA: TGTGCCAGCAGCCCCCCACGGGGGTTCACAGATACGCAGTATTTT
D: NA; J: TRBJ1-2; V: TRBV7-9; size: NA; length: 13; CDR3: CASSAPAEYGYTF; DNA: TGTGCCAGCAGCGCGCCGGCGGAATATGGCTACACCTTC
D: TRBD1; J: TRBJ1-2; V: TRBV18; size: NA; length: 14; CDR3: CASSPTGDGYGYTF; DNA: TGTGCCAGCTCCCCGACAGGGGATGGATATGGCTACACCTTC
D: NA; J: TRBJ1-1; V: TRBV30; size: NA; length: 12; CDR3: CAWISVNTEAFF; DNA: TGTGCCTGGATCAGCGTGAACACTGAAGCTTTCTTT
D: TRBD1; J: TRBJ1-1; V: TRBV7-9; size: NA; length: 17; CDR3: CASSFGGTGGFGTEAFF; DNA: TGTGCCAGCAGCTTTGGTGGGACAGGAGGGTTCGGGACTGAAGCTTTCTTT
D: NA; J: TRBJ1-1; V: TRBV6-8; size: NA; length: 14; CDR3: CASSYSGGDTEAFF; DNA: TGTGCCAGCAGTTACTCTGGGGGAGACACTGAAGCTTTCTTT
D: NA; J: TRBJ1-6; V: TRBV4-3; size: NA; length: 14; CDR3: CASSQEFGNSPLHF; DNA: TGCGCCAGCAGCCAAGAGTTTGGTAATTCACCCCTCCACTTT
D: NA; J: TRBJ2-2; V: TRBV4-2; size: NA; length: 12; CDR3: CASSQGGGELFF; DNA: TGTGCCAGCAGCCAGGGTGGCGGGGAGCTGTTTTTT
D: NA; J: TRBJ1-3; V: TRBV9; size: once; length: 13; CDR3: CASSVAEGNTIYF; DNA: TGTGCCAGCAGCGTAGCGGAGGGAAACACCATATATTTT
D: NA; J: TRBJ2-3; V: TRBV19; size: NA; length: 14; CDR3: CASTSGQGTDTQYF; DNA: NA
D: TRBD2; J: TRBJ2-1; V: TRBV10-1; size: NA; length: 15; CDR3: CASSERGSSYNEQFF; DNA: TGCGCCAGCAGTGAGCGCGGGAGCTCCTACAATGAGCAGTTCTTC
D: NA; J: TRBJ1-5; V: TRBV19; size: many; length: 13; CDR3: CASSFGGNQPQHF; DNA: TGTGCCAGTAGCTTTGGTGGGAATCAGCCCCAGCATTTT
D: TRBD1; J: TRBJ1-3; V: TRBV7-8; size: few; length: 17; CDR3: CASSALGQGAAGNTIYF; DNA: TGTGCCAGCAGCGCCCTGGGACAGGGGGCGGCCGGAAACACCATATATTTT
D: TRBD1; J: TRBJ1-5; V: TRBV29-1; size: few; length: 15; CDR3: CSVDLTGGLNQPQHF; DNA: TGCAGCGTTGATCTAACAGGGGGCCTCAATCAGCCCCAGCATTTT
D: NA; J: TRBJ1-6; V: TRBV7-2; size: NA; length: 11; CDR3: CASSLMNILHF; DNA: TGTGCCAGCAGCTTAATGAATATACTCCACTTT
D: NA; J: TRBJ1-2; V: TRBV6-5; size: once; length: 16; CDR3: CASSSYLLRINYGYTF; DNA: TGTGCCAGCAGTTCTTACCTCCTCAGAATTAACTATGGCTACACCTTC
D: NA; J: TRBJ1-2; V: TRBV25-1; size: NA; length: 14; CDR3: CASSRADASYGYTF; DNA: TGTGCCAGCAGTCGGGCCGACGCGAGCTATGGCTACACCTTC
D: NA; J: TRBJ2-2; V: TRBV18; size: NA; length: 16; CDR3: CASSPMGPPNTGELFF; DNA: TGTGCCAGCTCACCAATGGGACCACCGAACACCGGGGAGCTGTTTTTT
D: TRBD2; J: TRBJ2-7; V: TRBV5-5; size: NA; length: 14; CDR3: CASSASGPSYEQYF; DNA: TGTGCCAGCAGTGCTAGCGGGCCCTCCTACGAGCAGTACTTC
D: NA; J: TRBJ1-2; V: TRBV30; size: NA; length: 14; CDR3: CAWSGEGGGYGYTF; DNA: TGTGCCTGGAGTGGTGAGGGAGGAGGGTATGGCTACACCTTC
D: NA; J: TRBJ2-5; V: TRBV5-1; size: NA; length: 14; CDR3: CASSSGLPGETQYF; DNA: TGCGCCAGCAGCTCGGGGCTGCCTGGCGAGACCCAGTACTTC